The sequence of this T cell receptor (beta chain) was determined in a study of tumor-infiltrating lymphocytes in primary liver carcinoma. Study conclusions and caveats: Pairs of tumor regions overlapped more than tumor-adjacent and tumor-blood pairs did. Tumors significantly exceeded blood in top-250-clone fraction (p = 0.039).

The template, approximately 500 ng total RNA, yielded TCR beta cDNA made with a constant-region primer. Modified slightly, ARM-PCR produced TCR beta libraries over three nested multiplex PCR rounds. Investigators reported that the first two PCR rounds, at 10 cycles each, used TRBV1-TRBV30 forward primers with a C-beta reverse primer. TCRdb re-derived calls from the multiplex PCR reads in MiXCR, one entry per CDR3 protein. This sample has around 99,000 distinct CDR3 sequences, with about 70% found just once. Many counts were recorded for this clonotype. The antigen remains undetermined. The CDR3 spans 16 residues. In germline, CDR1 is MNHNS, CDR2 SASEGT. V was shortened by 1 base and J by 7 bases, with 17 bases between the two germline ends. Bulk tissue was left unsorted, and RNA and DNA were co-extracted from 20-30 mg of it.

The origin of this receptor is a man aged 35 to 55 with primary liver carcinoma and hepatitis B virus infection. The chain has TRBV6-1 and TRBJ1-5, with D possibly TRBD1 on 6 matching bases. Sequencing was performed on tumor-adjacent normal liver tissue. The CDR3 protein is CASSEEWRGGEQPQHF. CDR3 in DNA: TGTGCCAGCAGTGAAGAGTGGAGGGGGGGGGAACAGCCCCAGCATTTT.